These 9 T cell receptor beta chains originate from one sample sequenced in a study of CXCR3-negative and CXCR3-positive naive CD8 T cells. Overall study findings and caveats: CXCR3-expressing naive cells carried TRB CDR3s more hydrophobic than those of CXCR3-negative naive cells.

TRB cDNA was prepared as libraries by UMI-labeled 5' RACE. From its re-call of the 5' RACE reads, TCRdb lists each CDR3 protein once, without DNA. This sample's clone table lists some 140,000 distinct CDR3 sequences. Antigens of these TCRs are unknown. Material: naive CXCR3+ CD8+ T cells from blood. Subset reported: CD45RO-CCR7+CD27+CD95- naive CD8+ T cells expressing CXCR3 (TNR3+). Source of these receptors: a human donor in good health. Some clones in this sample may be carry-over from other donors' samples.

The genes are TRBV10-1 and TRBJ2-2; absent DNA, TCRdb's TRBD1 call cannot be checked. This CDR3 has 14 amino acids. Germline V gene data show CDR1 as WNHNN and CDR2 as SYGVQD (reference sequence). CDR3 residues: CASSEDRGNGELFF.

J is TRBJ1-2 and V is TRBV28; no DNA is available, so the TRBD1 call from TCRdb remains unchecked. This CDR3 comprises 13 residues. Germline loops: CDR1 MDHEN, CDR2 SYDVKM. The CDR3 here is CASNLGQNYGYTF.

The V and J genes are TRBV20-1 and TRBJ2-6; TCRdb outputs TRBD1, but without DNA this stays unchecked. CDR3 length: 17 residues. Germline CDR1 DFQATT, CDR2 SNEGSKA (reference sequence). CDR3 loop: CSARWMEGAAGANVLTF.

The gene calls are TRBV7-9 and TRBJ2-7; the TCRdb D gene call, TRBD1, has no DNA to confirm it. CDR1 and CDR2 from the germline V gene are SEHNR and FQNEAQ (reference sequence). CDR3 length: 12 residues. The CDR3 here is CASRQGDYEQYF. The variable domain in full, with the rest retrieved from reference TRBV7-9 and TRBJ2-7, is DTGVSQNPRHKITKRGQNVTFRCDPISEHNRLYWYRQTLGQGPEFLTYFQNEAQLEKSRLLSDRFSAERPKGSFSTLEIQRTEQGDSAMYLCASRQGDYEQYFGPGTRLTVT.

V gene TRBV3-1 combines with J gene TRBJ1-5. This CDR3 has 16 amino acids. CDR1 is LGHDT and CDR2 is YNNKEL in the germline V gene (reference sequence). Here the CDR3 reads CASSQDSPSRNQPQHF. Based on the CDR3 plus reference TRBV3-1 and TRBJ1-5, the full variable domain is DTAVSQTPKYLVTQMGNDKSIKCEQNLGHDTMYWYKQDSKKFLKIMFSYNNKELIINETVPNRFSPKSPDKAHLNLHINSLELGDSAVYFCASSQDSPSRNQPQHFGDGTRLSIL.

This chain links TRBV4-2 with TRBJ2-7; lacking DNA, the TRBD1 call made by TCRdb goes unchecked. Germline V gene data show CDR1 as LGHNA and CDR2 as YNFKEQ. CDR3 length: 15 residues. CDR3: CASSQGVGTGYEQYF.

The genes are TRBV6-6 and TRBJ2-1; no DNA is available, so the TRBD1 call from TCRdb remains unchecked. CDR3 length equals 15 residues. The germline CDR1 and CDR2 sequences are MNHNY and SVGAGI (reference sequence). The CDR3: CASSPGLGVYNEQFF.

The chain employs TRBV20-1 and TRBJ1-2; with no DNA, the TCRdb D assignment of TRBD1 cannot be verified. The germline CDR1 and CDR2 sequences are DFQATT and SNEGSKA (reference sequence). CDR3 size: 17 residues. This CDR3 is CSATTKQGVWKNYGYTF.

The chain has TRBV2 and TRBJ2-2. The CDR3 sequence is 14 residues long. Germline lookup yields CDR1 SNHLY and CDR2 FYNNEI. The CDR3 is CASRLRLNTGELFF.